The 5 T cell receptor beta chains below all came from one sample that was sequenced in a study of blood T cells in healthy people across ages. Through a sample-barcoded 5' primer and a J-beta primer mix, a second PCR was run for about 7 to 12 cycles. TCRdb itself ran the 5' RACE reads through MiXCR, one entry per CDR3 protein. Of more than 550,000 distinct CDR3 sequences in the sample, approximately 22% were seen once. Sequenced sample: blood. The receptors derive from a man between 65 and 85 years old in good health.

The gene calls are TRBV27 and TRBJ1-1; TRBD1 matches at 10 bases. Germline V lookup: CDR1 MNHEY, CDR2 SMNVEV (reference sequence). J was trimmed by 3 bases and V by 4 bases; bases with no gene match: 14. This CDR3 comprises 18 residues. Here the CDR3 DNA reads TGTGCCAGCAGTTCCCCCATCCGACAGGGGGCCATGGACACTGAAGCTTTCTTT. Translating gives CASSSPIRQGAMDTEAFF.

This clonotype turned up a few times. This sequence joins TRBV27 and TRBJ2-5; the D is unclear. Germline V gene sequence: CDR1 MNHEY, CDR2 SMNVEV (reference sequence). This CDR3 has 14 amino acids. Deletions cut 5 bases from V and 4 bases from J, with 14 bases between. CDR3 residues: CASSPWQDRETQYF. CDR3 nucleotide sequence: TGTGCCAGCAGTCCCTGGCAAGACCGAGAGACCCAGTACTTC.

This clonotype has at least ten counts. This CDR3 is CASSQVPLRGDTQYF. The CDR3 nucleotides are TGTGCCAGCAGCCAAGTTCCTCTTCGAGGAGATACGCAGTATTTT. V and J are TRBV14 and TRBJ2-3, with D unresolved. Deletions cut 1 base from V and 5 bases from J, with 13 bases between. Per germline, CDR1 SGHDN and CDR2 FVKESK. This CDR3 has 15 residues.

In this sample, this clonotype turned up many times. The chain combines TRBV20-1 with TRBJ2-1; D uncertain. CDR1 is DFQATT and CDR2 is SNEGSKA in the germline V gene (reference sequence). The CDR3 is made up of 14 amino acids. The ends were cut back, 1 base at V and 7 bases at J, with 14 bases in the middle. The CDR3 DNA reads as TGCAGTGCTAGAGGACGGGCTGGGTGGAATGAGCAGTTCTTC. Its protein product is CSARGRAGWNEQFF.

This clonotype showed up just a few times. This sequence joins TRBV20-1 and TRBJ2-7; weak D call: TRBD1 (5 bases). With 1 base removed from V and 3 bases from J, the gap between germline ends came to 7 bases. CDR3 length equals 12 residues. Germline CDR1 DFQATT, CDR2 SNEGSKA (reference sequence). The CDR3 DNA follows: TGCAGTGCTAGAGTCAGGGACTACGAGCAGTACTTC. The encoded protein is CSARVRDYEQYF.